This TCR beta chain came from a study of cytotoxic CD8 clonotypes in ibrutinib-treated CLL. V was shortened by 6 bases and J by 6 bases, with 12 bases between the two germline ends. Per the germline V gene, CDR1 is MGHDK and CDR2 is SYGVNS. The CDR3 length is 13 residues. Study-wide results and limits: A rise in clonality was seen at ibrutinib response, and a fall back toward baseline was seen at progression.

With sequencing, the targeted depth ranged from 1 in 200,000 to 1 in 1 million T cells. Here immunoSEQ multiplex PCR was the method, and the copy in TCRdb shows in-frame clones only, minus some. The sample lists about 140,000 clones, 75% to 95% occurring once. In regard to this clone: Its antigen is still unknown.

This TCR was sampled from a human donor with chronic lymphocytic leukemia. Sequenced here: PBMCs, sampled after 12 months of ibrutinib treatment. V usage is TRBV25-1 and J usage is TRBJ1-5; possible D gene TRBD1, 5 bases. The CDR3 DNA sequence: TGTGCCAGCAGGAAAGGGGCGGGTCAGCCCCAGCATTTT. Translating it yields CASRKGAGQPQHF.